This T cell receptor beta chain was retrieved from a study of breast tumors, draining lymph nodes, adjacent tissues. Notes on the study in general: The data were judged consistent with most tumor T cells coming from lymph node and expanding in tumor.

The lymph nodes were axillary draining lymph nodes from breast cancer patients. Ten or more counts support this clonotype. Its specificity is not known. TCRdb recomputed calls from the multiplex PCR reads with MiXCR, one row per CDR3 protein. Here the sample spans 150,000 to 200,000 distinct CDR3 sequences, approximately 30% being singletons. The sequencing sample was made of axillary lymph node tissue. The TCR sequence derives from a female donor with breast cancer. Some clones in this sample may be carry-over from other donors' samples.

DNA of the CDR3: TGTGCCAGCAGCTTAACCGGGACAGGGGTTGGGAGCACAGATACGCAGTATTTT. As protein: CASSLTGTGVGSTDTQYF. This chain uses TRBV5-6 with TRBJ2-3; 10 nucleotides line up with TRBD1. V dropped 2 bases and J dropped 0; count of bases not matched to a gene: 9. This CDR3 comprises 18 residues. CDR1 is SGHDT and CDR2 is YYEEEE in the germline V gene.